This TCR beta chain comes out of a study of blood T cell repertoires in COVID-19. About the research overall: Acute and convalescent COVID-19 specimens originated in the United States, Italy and Spain. From T cells, B-cell-depleted T cells, or PBMCs came the material, which was cDNA or gDNA.

The V end lost 10 bases, the J end lost 7 bases, and 12 bases lay between the germline ends. CDR3 length equals 11 residues. Germline V gene sequence: CDR1 MNHEY, CDR2 SVGAGI. Authors' data handling: Amplification of reference gene primers was used by the study to estimate nucleated cell counts. The data were produced by immunoSEQ multiplex PCR, yet TCRdb's version contains in-frame clones alone and is incomplete. The V and J calls and clone size are taken from that table; D and trimming were inferred from the DNA. The repertoire includes about 86,000 clones, around four fifths of them detected once, and under 3.5% sits in the top ten.

This TCR was sampled from a man between 50 and 59 years old with acute or convalescent COVID-19. The chain employs TRBV6-5 and TRBJ2-3; D unresolved. The sample was peripheral blood. The CDR3 sequence is CATLGQYTQYF. As DNA, the CDR3 is TGTGCCACCCTCGGTCAATATACGCAGTATTTT.